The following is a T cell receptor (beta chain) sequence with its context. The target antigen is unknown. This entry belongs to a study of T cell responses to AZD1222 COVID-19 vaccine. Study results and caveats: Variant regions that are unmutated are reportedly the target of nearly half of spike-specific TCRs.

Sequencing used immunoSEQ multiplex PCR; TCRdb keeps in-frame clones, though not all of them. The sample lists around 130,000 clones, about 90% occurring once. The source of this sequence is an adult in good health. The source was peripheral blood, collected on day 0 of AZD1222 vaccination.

For the CDR3, the DNA is TGTGCCAGCAGTCCGGACAGGGGGAACACCATATATTTT. The encoded protein is CASSPDRGNTIYF. The chain joins TRBV7-3 to TRBJ1-3, with 10 nucleotides matching TRBD1. The junction had 3 bases not matched to a gene; V was cut back by 6 bases and J by 7 bases. This CDR3 region has 13 residues. Looked up from germline, CDR1 is SGHTA and CDR2 is FQGTGA.